This T cell receptor beta chain was identified during a study of shared clonotypes between healthy human individuals. Produced via immunoSEQ multiplex PCR; TCRdb's table is partial and in-frame only. The table includes about 1.5 million clones, under 99% detected once. CDR1 MNHNY and CDR2 SVGAGI come from the germline V gene (reference sequence). The CDR3 contains 16 residues. Unmatched junction bases numbered 11, after V lost 2 bases and J lost 10 bases. This clone was recorded once. The antigen is undetermined. Regarding the study as a whole: Shared across a few donors were around 4.7% of the naive CD4 clonotypes. In contrast to clonotypes shared by all four donors, non-shared clonotypes had lower generation probabilities.

J is TRBJ2-1 and V is TRBV6-6; 10 bases are a match to TRBD2. This receptor was identified in a man aged 30-40 years in good health. Material: naive CD4+ T cells sorted from blood. The subset denotes: CD45RA+ positively selected. The CDR3 loop reads CASSYAGRTSGYEQFF. The CDR3 nucleotides are TGTGCCAGCAGTTACGCAGGAAGGACTAGCGGATACGAGCAGTTCTTC.